A selection of T cell receptor beta chains follows, all from one sample in a study of T-cell reconstitution after alpha-beta-depleted transplantation in children. TCRdb re-derived calls from the PCR reads in MiXCR, one entry per CDR3 protein. The sample holds 440,000 or so distinct CDR3 sequences, approximately 10% seen once. The specimen comprised PBMCs from the stem cell graft donor, sampled from the stem cell graft. These receptors all stem from a human donor who donated a stem cell graft to a child with acute myeloid leukemia. Both conserved end residues are part of each CDR3. The order of the fields is clone size, D gene, V gene, J gene, CDR3 DNA, CDR3 protein. The D gene is left open where the match is weak. Part of the rows lack a size; the others show once, few, many or a class for expanded clones.

clone size: .; D gene: TRBD2; V gene: TRBV14; J gene: TRBJ2-1; CDR3 DNA: TGTGCCAGCAGTGAGGGGACTAGCGGGAGGAGCTCCTACAATGAGCAGTTCTTC; CDR3 protein: CASSEGTSGRSSYNEQFF
clone size: many; D gene: TRBD2; V gene: TRBV12-3/TRBV12-4; J gene: TRBJ2-1; CDR3 DNA: TGTGCCAGCGCGTCCGAGCGGGAGATATACAATGAGCAGTTCTTC; CDR3 protein: CASASEREIYNEQFF
clone size: many; D gene: .; V gene: TRBV2; J gene: TRBJ2-1; CDR3 DNA: TGTGCCAGCTTCGGCGGTCCCGGGAGCTCCTACAATGAGCAGTTCTTC; CDR3 protein: CASFGGPGSSYNEQFF
clone size: .; D gene: TRBD1; V gene: TRBV20-1; J gene: TRBJ2-3; CDR3 DNA: TGCAGTGTAGGGTCTCCAGGGGGTAAAACAGATACGCAGTATTTT; CDR3 protein: CSVGSPGGKTDTQYF
clone size: few; D gene: .; V gene: TRBV29-1; J gene: TRBJ1-3; CDR3 DNA: TGCAGCGTTCGGGGGTCTGGAAACACCATATATTTT; CDR3 protein: CSVRGSGNTIYF
clone size: few; D gene: TRBD1; V gene: TRBV5-1; J gene: TRBJ1-6; CDR3 DNA: TGCGCCAGCACCGAGGGGGCATCCTATAATTCACCCCTCCACTTT; CDR3 protein: CASTEGASYNSPLHF
clone size: few; D gene: .; V gene: TRBV29-1; J gene: TRBJ1-1; CDR3 DNA: TGCAGCGTTGCGAGGGTGGGGGACACTGAAGCTTTCTTT; CDR3 protein: CSVARVGDTEAFF
clone size: .; D gene: .; V gene: TRBV29-1; J gene: TRBJ1-5; CDR3 DNA: TGCAGCGCCCTCGCGGGGGATCAGCCCCAGCATTTT; CDR3 protein: CSALAGDQPQHF
clone size: many; D gene: .; V gene: TRBV5-6; J gene: TRBJ1-2; CDR3 DNA: TGTGCCAGCAGCGACACAGGAAACTATGGCTACACCTTC; CDR3 protein: CASSDTGNYGYTF
clone size: .; D gene: .; V gene: TRBV3-1; J gene: TRBJ1-2; CDR3 DNA: TGTGCCAGCAGCCAAGATCTCGACAGGAGAAACTATGGCTACACCTTC; CDR3 protein: CASSQDLDRRNYGYTF
clone size: many; D gene: .; V gene: TRBV4-3; J gene: TRBJ2-7; CDR3 DNA: TGCGCCAGCAGCCAAGAGGGGGCGGCGGGGTACGAGCAGTACTTC; CDR3 protein: CASSQEGAAGYEQYF
clone size: .; D gene: .; V gene: TRBV20-1; J gene: TRBJ2-1; CDR3 DNA: TGCAGTGCTAGGTCTAGCATTACGGGTAATGAGCAGTTCTTC; CDR3 protein: CSARSSITGNEQFF
clone size: .; D gene: .; V gene: TRBV7-2; J gene: TRBJ2-7; CDR3 DNA: TGTGCCAGCAGCTTAACCAAATTCTCCTACGAGCAGTACTTC; CDR3 protein: CASSLTKFSYEQYF
clone size: few; D gene: TRBD1; V gene: TRBV3-1; J gene: TRBJ1-1; CDR3 DNA: TGTGCCAGCAGCCACACAGGGGGGAACACTGAAGCTTTCTTT; CDR3 protein: CASSHTGGNTEAFF
clone size: few; D gene: TRBD2; V gene: TRBV2; J gene: TRBJ2-7; CDR3 DNA: TGTGCCAGCAGTGAAGCGCTTAGCGGGAGGGTCGAGCAGTACTTC; CDR3 protein: CASSEALSGRVEQYF
clone size: many; D gene: TRBD1; V gene: TRBV7-2; J gene: TRBJ1-2; CDR3 DNA: TGTGCCAGCAGCTTATCAGGGACAGGGATGCGTGGCTACACCTTC; CDR3 protein: CASSLSGTGMRGYTF
clone size: many; D gene: .; V gene: TRBV6-5; J gene: TRBJ1-1; CDR3 DNA: TGTGCCAGCAGTTACTCCGTGGTGGACACTGAAGCTTTCTTT; CDR3 protein: CASSYSVVDTEAFF
clone size: many; D gene: TRBD1; V gene: TRBV12-3/TRBV12-4; J gene: TRBJ2-5; CDR3 DNA: TGTGCCAGCAGTTTCGGACAGGGAGAGACCCAGTACTTC; CDR3 protein: CASSFGQGETQYF
clone size: .; D gene: TRBD2; V gene: TRBV4-2; J gene: TRBJ2-3; CDR3 DNA: TGTGCCAGCAGCCAATTTGCGGGGGGGCCAGATACGCAGTATTTT; CDR3 protein: CASSQFAGGPDTQYF